Below, 29 T cell receptor beta chains from the same sample are listed, as sequenced in a study of shared clonotypes between healthy human individuals. Naive CD8 cells were CD45RO-negative, positively selected for CCR7, excluding terminally differentiated effector memory CD45RA+ cells. Repertoires were generated with immunoSEQ multiplex PCR, while TCRdb's copy carries only in-frame clones and drops some. The sample gives millions of clones, under 95% of which show up once; around 1.7% is in the top ten. The sequenced sample consisted of naive CD8+ T cells from PBMCs. The source is a man between 18 and 29 years old in good health. Some clones in this sample may be carry-over from other donors' samples.

The chain links TRBV4-1 to TRBJ2-2; D is undetermined. V was shortened by 1 base and J by 1 base, with 4 bases between the two germline ends. The CDR3 loop spans 14 amino acids. In germline, CDR1 is MGHRA, CDR2 YSYEKL. Written as DNA, the CDR3 is TGCGCCAGCAGCCAAGGACAGAACACCGGGGAGCTGTTTTTT. This sequence encodes CASSQGQNTGELFF.

V gene TRBV6-5 combines with J gene TRBJ2-2; weak D call: TRBD2 (5 bases). Between the trimmed V and J ends, which lost 2 bases and 6 bases, there was a span of 16 bases. Germline values: CDR1 MNHEY, CDR2 SVGAGI. CDR3 length: 16 residues. The CDR3 sequence is CASSYERDYLAGELFF. The CDR3 nucleotides read TGTGCCAGCAGTTACGAAAGAGACTACCTAGCCGGGGAGCTGTTTTTT.

J is TRBJ2-1 and V is TRBV6-1; D may be TRBD1 (6 bases). Per the germline V gene, CDR1 is MNHNS and CDR2 is SASEGT. V gave up 8 bases and J gave up 0 bases, with 11 bases separating them. CDR3 length equals 14 residues. In nucleotides, the CDR3 is TGTGCCAGCCGGGACATCCGCTCCTACAATGAGCAGTTCTTC. It codes for CASRDIRSYNEQFF.

This chain links TRBV11-2 with TRBJ1-1; the D is unclear. CDR1 is SGHAT, CDR2 FQNNGV, per germline. The V end was cut by 1 base, the J end by 3 bases, with 12 bases between. This CDR3 has 15 amino acids. CDR3: CASSLAPTRYTEAFF. CDR3 in DNA: TGTGCCAGCAGCTTAGCCCCCACACGCTACACTGAAGCTTTCTTT.

This chain uses TRBV10-3 with TRBJ1-3; D remains unclear. CDR3 size: 15 residues. V lost 6 bases and J lost 0, with 12 bases in between. Germline loops: CDR1 ENHRY, CDR2 SYGVKD. In DNA, the CDR3 is TGTGCCATCAGGCTGGACGGAGACTCTGGAAACACCATATATTTT. Its translation is CAIRLDGDSGNTIYF.

The chain's CDR3 is CASTIPQGSGGELFF. CDR3 bases: TGTGCCAGCACAATCCCACAGGGTTCGGGCGGGGAGCTGTTTTTT. The V call is TRBV21-1, the J call TRBJ2-2; the D call in the table, TRBD1, was not verified against the DNA. TRBV21-1 is noted as a pseudogene. The CDR3 spans 15 residues.

A remark on this clone: The sample has other DNA sequences that encode this CDR3 too. The rearrangement links TRBV27 to TRBJ2-7, with 7 bases lining up with TRBD2. Germline values: CDR1 MNHEY, CDR2 SMNVEV (reference sequence). The length of the CDR3 is 14 residues. The V and J ends lost 3 bases and 0 bases, in that order; junction bases with no gene match: 2. The CDR3 is CASSLSGTSYEQYF. The CDR3 bases are TGTGCCAGCAGTTTGAGCGGGACCTCCTACGAGCAGTACTTC.

V usage is TRBV7-8 and J usage is TRBJ1-2; possible D gene TRBD1, 5 bases. The V and J ends lost 5 bases and 3 bases respectively, with 19 bases between them. Germline CDR1 reads SGHVS; CDR2 reads FQNEAQ. The CDR3 consists of 16 residues. The CDR3 region is CASSTEFGGADYGYTF. The CDR3 DNA follows: TGTGCCAGCAGCACAGAATTTGGGGGAGCGGACTATGGCTACACCTTC.

This sequence joins TRBV7-9 and TRBJ2-3; a weak D match, TRBD2 (6 bases). The length of the CDR3 is 15 residues. Per the germline V gene, CDR1 is SEHNR and CDR2 is FQNEAQ (reference sequence). Between the trimmed V and J ends, which lost 3 bases and 1 base, there was a span of 11 bases. CDR3 nucleotides: TGTGCCAGCAGCTTTACTAGCACCCGCACAGATACGCAGTATTTT. This translates into CASSFTSTRTDTQYF.

This chain joins TRBV25-1 and TRBJ1-5; D not resolved. CDR1 MGHDK and CDR2 SYGVNS come from the germline V gene. V lost 2 bases to trimming and J lost 2 bases, with 13 bases between them. This CDR3 is built from 16 residues. CDR3 amino acids: CASSERARVRNQPQHF. The CDR3 DNA follows: TGTGCCAGCAGTGAACGAGCCCGGGTTCGCAATCAGCCCCAGCATTTT.

The CDR3 coding sequence is TGTGCCTGGGAGGGACACTATGGCTACACCTTC. Translating it yields CAWEGHYGYTF. V and J are TRBV30 and TRBJ1-2, with a weak D call TRBD1 (5 bases). The CDR3 runs to 11 residues. Germline assignment: CDR1 GTSNPN and CDR2 SVGIG (reference sequence). V was pared by 5 bases and J by 3 bases, with 7 bases between.

The chain employs TRBV28 and TRBJ2-5; D unresolved. The ends were cut back, 6 bases at V and 5 bases at J, with 16 bases in the middle. The CDR3 is made up of 14 amino acids. Germline V gene sequence: CDR1 MDHEN, CDR2 SYDVKM. The CDR3 loop is CASSPSRLDETQYF. In DNA form, the CDR3 reads TGTGCCAGCAGCCCCTCCCGTCTAGACGAGACCCAGTACTTC.

A word on this clone: Distinct nucleotide sequences in the sample also encode this CDR3. The chain carries TRBV9 and TRBJ2-1; D perhaps matches TRBD2 (6 bases). Germline V CDR1 and CDR2: SGDLS, YYNGEE. The V gene lost 3 bases and the J gene lost 6 bases, with 10 bases spanning the gap. The CDR3 length is 13 residues. The CDR3 DNA is TGTGCCAGCAGCGCAGGGACTGGCAATGAGCAGTTCTTC. It translates to CASSAGTGNEQFF.

V gene TRBV27 combines with J gene TRBJ2-1; 7 nucleotides line up with TRBD2. Trimming at V came to 8 bases and at J to 2 bases, leaving 6 bases not matched to a gene. Germline V gene lookup returns CDR1 MNHEY and CDR2 SMNVEV (reference sequence). This CDR3 has 14 amino acids. The CDR3 region is CASASSGTYNEQFF. CDR3 in DNA: TGTGCCAGCGCCTCTAGCGGTACCTACAATGAGCAGTTCTTC.

CDR3 DNA sequence: TGTGCCAGTAGTATATTAGCAGGAGCCACCGGGGAGCTGTTTTTT. Translation: CASSILAGATGELFF. This sequence joins TRBV19 and TRBJ2-2; unclear D gene. The germline V gene has CDR1 LNHDA and CDR2 SQIVND (reference sequence). Trimming took off 2 bases at V and 4 bases at J, with 11 bases between the two ends. This CDR3 contains 15 residues. Variable domain in full (rest from reference TRBV19 and TRBJ2-2): DGGITQSPKYLFRKEGQNVTLSCEQNLNHDAMYWYRQDPGQGLRLIYYSQIVNDFQKGDIAEGYSVSREKKESFPLTVTSAQKNPTAFYLCASSILAGATGELFFGEGSRLTVL.

The rearrangement links TRBV7-6 to TRBJ2-7; tentative D call: TRBD1 (6 bases). V dropped 4 bases and J dropped 2 bases, with 15 bases sitting between them. Per the germline V gene, CDR1 is SGHVS and CDR2 is FNYEAQ. CDR3 length: 15 residues. The DNA of the CDR3 is TGTGCCAGCAGCTCGAGAGACAGGAATACCTACGAGCAGTACTTC. Translated: CASSSRDRNTYEQYF.

This sequence joins TRBV7-9 and TRBJ1-5, with D possibly TRBD1 on 5 matching bases. This CDR3 is 14 amino acids long. Germline V lookup: CDR1 SEHNR, CDR2 FQNEAQ (reference sequence). The germline V and J ends were trimmed by 5 bases and 6 bases, with 14 bases remaining between them. The CDR3 DNA sequence: TGTGCCAGCAGCACCAGTCCGGGGGTTCAGCCCCAGCATTTT. It translates to CASSTSPGVQPQHF.

This clone was detected only a few times. The CDR3 bases are TGTGCCAGCAGTCCCCGACAGGGTTGGGTCACTGAAGCTTTCTTT. Translated, it gives CASSPRQGWVTEAFF. V usage is TRBV27 and J usage is TRBJ1-1; TRBD1 matches at 7 bases. In germline, CDR1 is MNHEY, CDR2 SMNVEV (reference sequence). This CDR3 region has 15 residues. V lost 5 bases to trimming and J lost 4 bases; unmatched junction nucleotides: 10.

CDR3 DNA: TGTGCCAGCAGCTTAGTCGTTGCGCGAAATAGCTACGAGCAGTACTTC. Translation: CASSLVVARNSYEQYF. The chain combines TRBV11-2 with TRBJ2-7; D ambiguous. CDR1 SGHAT and CDR2 FQNNGV come from the germline V gene. This CDR3 has 16 amino acids. V dropped 1 base and J dropped 3 bases, with 16 bases sitting between them.

The rearrangement uses TRBV6-1 and TRBJ2-7, with D unresolved. The germline V gene encodes CDR1 MNHNS and CDR2 SASEGT. The CDR3 totals 14 residues. The germline V and J ends were trimmed by 6 bases and 5 bases, with 17 bases remaining between them. CDR3 in amino acids: CASSTKVRDDEQYF. The CDR3 DNA reads as TGTGCCAGCAGCACGAAGGTTCGTGATGACGAGCAGTACTTC.

V and J are TRBV6-6 and TRBJ2-1; D gene ambiguous. V lost 5 bases, J lost 7 bases, and 9 bases lay in between. The CDR3 is 12 residues long. Germline V lookup: CDR1 MNHNY, CDR2 SVGAGI (reference sequence). CDR3 DNA: TGTGCCAGCAGTCCTATAGAGAATGAGCAGTTCTTC. It codes for CASSPIENEQFF.

This rearrangement joins TRBV4-1 to TRBJ1-1; D might be TRBD1 (5 bases). Trimming shortened V by 2 bases and J by 1 base, and 11 bases separated the two germline ends. Germline assignment: CDR1 MGHRA and CDR2 YSYEKL. CDR3 length equals 15 residues. The DNA of the CDR3 is TGCGCCAGCAGCCAACCGGGACGTCCGAACACTGAAGCTTTCTTT. Translating it yields CASSQPGRPNTEAFF.

The chain carries TRBV6-5 and TRBJ2-7; maybe TRBD2 (5 bases). The germline CDR1 and CDR2 sequences are MNHEY and SVGAGI. Trimming took 0 bases from V and 1 from J, leaving 7 bases between them. The CDR3 length is 14 residues. Written as DNA, the CDR3 is TGTGCCAGCAGTTACTCCCAGCGGTCCTACGAGCAGTACTTC. It specifies CASSYSQRSYEQYF.

The chain employs TRBV7-9 and TRBJ2-4, with D perhaps being TRBD1 or TRBD2 (5 bases each). V was shortened by 1 base and J by 1 base, with 11 bases between the two germline ends. The CDR3 is 16 amino acids. The germline gives CDR1 SEHNR, CDR2 FQNEAQ (reference sequence). Here the CDR3 reads CASSLGVGAAKNIQYF. CDR3 DNA: TGTGCCAGCAGCTTAGGAGTCGGGGCGGCCAAAAACATTCAGTACTTC.

The V gene is TRBV28, the J gene TRBJ1-3; possible D gene TRBD1, 5 bases. This CDR3 is 15 amino acids long. CDR1 is MDHEN and CDR2 is SYDVKM in the germline V gene. V gave up 2 bases and J gave up 4 bases, with 12 bases separating them. The CDR3 nucleotides are TGTGCCAGCAGTTTACCCAGGGAGATGGGAAACACCATATATTTT. Translation gives CASSLPREMGNTIYF.

This rearrangement joins TRBV28 to TRBJ1-2; D gene ambiguous. The CDR3 has 11 residues. V was clipped by 6 bases and J by 10 bases, with 12 bases between them. Germline V gene lookup returns CDR1 MDHEN and CDR2 SYDVKM. The CDR3 region has the DNA TGTGCCAGCAGCTCCCAAGTCGACTACACCTTC. The encoded protein is CASSSQVDYTF.

This chain uses TRBV28 with TRBJ2-1, with 9 bases lining up with TRBD1. With V trimmed by 5 bases and J by 7 bases, 12 bases remained unmatched. The CDR3 is 16 amino acids. CDR1 is MDHEN and CDR2 is SYDVKM in the germline V gene. DNA of the CDR3: TGTGCCAGCAGTCCCTCAACAGGGGGCGTTAGGAATGAGCAGTTCTTC. Translation gives CASSPSTGGVRNEQFF.

The chain employs TRBV5-6 and TRBJ2-7; 7 bases agree with TRBD2. J gave up 7 bases and V 3 bases, and 7 bases lay outside the gene matches. The CDR3 runs to 13 residues. Germline assignment: CDR1 SGHDT and CDR2 YYEEEE. The CDR3 region is CASSWGGVREQYF. The DNA for the CDR3 is TGTGCCAGCAGCTGGGGAGGGGTGAGGGAGCAGTACTTC.

The chain recombines TRBV29-1 with TRBJ2-7, with D maybe TRBD2 (6 bases). Trimming removed 4 bases at V and 1 base at J, with 14 bases between. This CDR3 region has 14 residues. Germline CDR1 SQVTM, CDR2 ANQGSEA. The CDR3 spells CSVVSGGPSYEQYF. In DNA form, the CDR3 reads TGCAGCGTTGTGAGCGGAGGGCCTTCCTACGAGCAGTACTTC.